Reported below is one T cell receptor beta chain. This receptor's antigen is unknown. No base qualities exist here, and no much larger clone lies one base off it. The sample belongs to a study of shared clonotypes between healthy human individuals (dated by TCRdb to the early 2020s). Study-wide context: A couple of women and a few men aged 18 to 49 years were included in the cohort. Per donor, three plates each were used for CD4 naive and CD4 memory, two for CD8 naive, and one for CD8 memory. To increase sequencing depth and limit assay-specific biases, different laboratories used diverse techniques to prepare libraries and sequence TCR repertoires. Between about 0.94 and 8.9 billion PBMCs per donor were obtained by leukapheresis. To estimate repertoire size and how much clonotypes are shared between individuals, the study performed deep sequencing of blood TCR repertoires from a few healthy adults.

CD8 naive samples were CD45RO-negative cells positively selected for CCR7, giving a CD45RA+CCR7+ population that excluded TemRA cells. Donors were healthy HIV-negative adults with no recently reported acute infections or vaccinations. Every donor was a Caucasian adult residing in Nashville, Tennessee, USA. Blood was obtained by leukapheresis, after which PBMCs were separated by Ficoll-Histopaque density gradient centrifugation and cryopreserved in liquid nitrogen vapor phase. Analytical flow cytometry was used to check the purity and quantity of each magnetically sorted T cell population. From each sorted fraction, genomic DNA was isolated and quantified by UV absorbance on a Nanodrop 2000c. Here is what the overall study found, with its caveats: The genetic and exposure-history diversity represented was limited by the small number of donors. Naive subsets generally had larger estimated clonotype richness than memory subsets did. Pairwise subsampling led to the expectation that sequencing depth would affect the degree of clonotype sharing among donors. Across a handful of donors, 4.5% to 6.5% of naive CD4, roughly 3.5% of naive CD8, about 2.3% of memory CD4, and under 0.45% of memory CD8 clonotypes were shared. Sampling was restricted to blood, and TCR repertoires in tissue are likely to differ from TCR repertoires in blood. Even with the large sequencing depth, rarefaction of the sorted-subset datasets indicated that sequencing was incomplete. Compared with non-shared clonotypes, clonotypes shared by all four sorted-subset donors had higher generation probabilities.

TCR CDR3 regions were amplified from genomic DNA by multiplex PCR using the deep immunoSEQ assay. Genomic DNA extracted from each cell subset was distributed evenly over all wells of several immunoSEQ 96-well plates, and each plate served as one replicate. For sorted subsets, each replicate PCR was loaded with 200 ng genomic DNA, equivalent to some 27,000 T cell genomes. Purified libraries were measured with a Qubit 3.0 fluorometer, size-checked on a Bioanalyzer 2100, and measured again with the KAPA Library Quantification kit. Every immunoSEQ 96-well plate was sequenced on a dedicated single-read 150-cycle Illumina NextSeq 550 flow cell. For the original study's pipeline: Because only junctional sequences without quality scores were contained in the immunoSEQ output, filtering matching that applied to full-length reads could not be performed. To assign V/J genes and CDR3, sequences were annotated using PyIR, a Python wrapper for IgBLAST v1.9, with IMGT germline references. Reads with weak V/J assignments (E-value above 1e-6), missing CDR3, stop codons, out-of-frame junctions, or ambiguous translated residues were removed. V3J clonotypes were defined as sequences sharing an identical inferred V gene, J gene, and CDR3 amino acid sequence. Percentage overlap between repertoires was calculated by dividing the number of shared unique clonotypes by the size of the smaller repertoire. Three approaches were used to assess repertoire richness: RTK rarefaction, the Chao1 estimator, and Recon v2.1 estimates of unobserved clonotypes. Generation probabilities were computed with OLGA for all TCRbeta clonotypes obtained by the gDNA method from several donors. The table was pulled from immuneACCESS by TCRdb, which kept in-frame rearrangements only. Such tables lose some clones; where checked, under half of the loss comes from unresolved V genes, and the rest has no known cause. V and J calls and clone size are as listed in that table; D and trimming were resolved from the DNA. Counted in this sample were hundreds of thousands of clones; around 96% of them appeared once. The ten largest clonotypes hold less than 0.12% of the sample.

This TCR derives from a woman aged 30 to 39 in good health. Specimen: naive CD8+ T cells sorted from blood. The cell subset or site label of this sample denotes: CD45RA+CCR7+.

The CDR3 region has the sequence CASTYAGTGELFF. The DNA reads TGTGCCAGCACATACGCGGGTACCGGGGAGCTGTTTTTT. The rearranged chain carries TRBV28 and TRBJ2-2; tentative D gene TRBD2, with 5 bases matching. The CDR3 runs 13 amino acids, cysteine and phenylalanine included. The retained sequence is limited to the CDR3, 39 bases, with the frame set at the first base. Per the germline V gene, MDHEN is the CDR1 and SYDVKM is the CDR2. V is shortened by 7 bases, J by 5 bases, and the region joining them spans 11 bases.